Listed below are T cell receptor beta chains from one sample, sequenced in a study of cytomegalovirus exposure and HLA in healthy donors. Generated by immunoSEQ multiplex PCR, the TCRdb table keeps only in-frame clones and is missing some. The sample carries about 130,000 clones, around two thirds recorded once. Sequenced material: PBMCs. These receptors originate from a human donor in good health. CDR3s include the opening cysteine and the closing phenylalanine or tryptophan. The D gene is left open where the match is weak. The listing skips clone size in some rows; elsewhere it reads once, few, many or a size class.

.	TRBV9	TRBJ2-7	.	TGTGCCAGCAGCTCAAGCGACTGGAGCTCCTACGAGCAGTACTTC	CASSSSDWSSYEQYF
TRBD2	TRBV5-4	TRBJ2-7	.	TGTGCCAGCAGCTTGGGTAGGACTAGCTCCTACGAGCAGTACTTC	CASSLGRTSSYEQYF
TRBD2	TRBV11-2	TRBJ2-1	few	TGTGCCAGCAGCTCCTTAGCGGGACCAACACTTGAGCAGTTCTTC	CASSSLAGPTLEQFF
.	TRBV5-1	TRBJ2-2	.	TGCGCCAGCAGATTCACAATTACGACAACCGGGGTTATGTTTTTT	CASRFTITTTGVMFF
.	TRBV21-1	TRBJ2-7	.	TGTGCCAGCAGCAAGTACCGGGACAGCATCTACGAGCAGTACTTC	CASSKYRDSIYEQYF
TRBD2	TRBV18	TRBJ2-5	.	TGTGCCAGCTCACCACCTCTAGCGGGAGCCAGGCAAGAGACCCAGTACTTC	CASSPPLAGARQETQYF
TRBD2	TRBV5-1	TRBJ2-1	.	TGCGCCAGCAGCTTAACGACTAGCGGGAGGGCCTATGAGCAGTTCTTC	CASSLTTSGRAYEQFF
.	TRBV27	TRBJ1-4	once	TGTGCCAGTAAAAATGGGTGGGCTTTCAATGAAAAACTGTTTTTT	CASKNGWAFNEKLFF
.	TRBV2	TRBJ2-7	.	TGTGCCAGCAGTACCTGGACAGAAACCTACGAGCAGTACTTC	CASSTWTETYEQYF
.	TRBV7-9	TRBJ2-3	once	TGTTCCAGCAGCTCCGCCGGCAGGGCGTGGGGGGTCGTAGATACGCAGTATTTT	CSSSSAGRAWGVVDTQYF
.	TRBV29-1	TRBJ1-5	.	TGCAGCGTTGGCGGGGCCTCCGACAGTAATCAGCCCCAGCATTTT	CSVGGASDSNQPQHF
TRBD2	TRBV4-2	TRBJ2-1	few	TGTGCCAGCAGCCAAGCCCAGGGACTAGCGGAGGGGGGTGAGCAGTTCTTC	CASSQAQGLAEGGEQFF
TRBD1	TRBV11-2	TRBJ1-1	few	TGTGCCAGCAGTTGGGGGACAGGGGGCGTGTGGGAAGCTTTCTTT	CASSWGTGGVWEAFF
.	TRBV27	TRBJ2-1	.	TGTGCCAGCAGTCGGACGGGGTACAATGAGCAGTTCTTC	CASSRTGYNEQFF
TRBD2	TRBV4-3	TRBJ2-2	.	TGCGCCAGCAGCCAAGCCCCTAGCGGGACGAACACCGGGGAGCTGTTTTTT	CASSQAPSGTNTGELFF
.	TRBV7-3	TRBJ2-3	.	TGTGCCAGCAGCTCCAGGGGAGGCACAGATACGCAGTATTTT	CASSSRGGTDTQYF
.	TRBV30	TRBJ1-2	few	TGTGCCTGGAGCGCCAATGGGGCGGACTATGGCTACACCTTC	CAWSANGADYGYTF
TRBD1	TRBV6-6	TRBJ2-7	.	TGTGCCAGCAGAACCGGGACAGGGGCCACCTACGAGCAGTACTTC	CASRTGTGATYEQYF
.	TRBV7-3	TRBJ1-3	.	TGTGCCAGCAGCTTGGGGCTTGGAAACACCATATATTTT	CASSLGLGNTIYF
TRBD1	TRBV5-1	TRBJ2-7	.	TGCGCCAGCAGGAAACACAGGGGACCCTACGAGCAGTACTTC	CASRKHRGPYEQYF
TRBD2	TRBV19	TRBJ2-7	.	TGTGCCACCGGACGGGGGGGCGGGTACGAGCAGTACTTC	CATGRGGGYEQYF
TRBD2	TRBV5-1	TRBJ2-5	.	TGCGCCAGCAGCCCGGGGGAGGGGACCCAGTACTTC	CASSPGEGTQYF
TRBD1	TRBV5-4	TRBJ1-1	once	TGTGCCAGCAGCCCGAGGGACAGGGGATGGACTGAAGCTTTCTTT	CASSPRDRGWTEAFF
.	TRBV25-1	TRBJ2-2	.	TGTGCCAGCAGTGAATACCGGGGAACCGGGGAGCTGTTTTTT	CASSEYRGTGELFF
.	TRBV28	TRBJ1-5	.	TGTGCCAGCATTCCTACCAGGGCCCCCAATCAGCCCCAGCATTTT	CASIPTRAPNQPQHF
.	TRBV19	TRBJ1-1	.	TGTGCCAGTAGTATTATCTGGCAGGGCACTGAAGCTTTCTTT	CASSIIWQGTEAFF
TRBD1	TRBV29-1	TRBJ2-7	.	TGCAGCGTTGCAGGGGGCTTCTACGAGCAGTACTTC	CSVAGGFYEQYF
.	TRBV4-1	TRBJ2-3	.	TGCGCCAGCCCCTTAACAGCCGAGGGCTCGGTAGATACGCAGTATTTT	CASPLTAEGSVDTQYF
.	TRBV10-3	TRBJ2-7	.	TGTGCCATCAGTCGAGGAACTCAGGGTACCTACGAGCAGTACTTC	CAISRGTQGTYEQYF
TRBD2	TRBV4-2	TRBJ2-5	.	TGTGCCAGCAGCCAAGTCTGGGTTCCGGGGGGGCCAGAGACCCAGTACTTC	CASSQVWVPGGPETQYF
TRBD2	TRBV14	TRBJ2-7	.	TGTGCCAGCAGCCAAGCGGGACTAGTCTCCGAGCAGTACTTC	CASSQAGLVSEQYF
TRBD1	TRBV5-6	TRBJ1-1	.	TGTGCCAGCAGCGAACGACAGGGGTTCGACACTGAAGCTTTCTTT	CASSERQGFDTEAFF
.	TRBV7-2	TRBJ2-5	.	TGTGCCAGCAGCTTGGATGGAGGCAACTGGGAGACCCAGTACTTC	CASSLDGGNWETQYF
.	TRBV5-1	TRBJ2-7	.	TGCGCCAGCAGCTTGTTGCCAGGGGAAAGCTACGAGCAGTACTTC	CASSLLPGESYEQYF
TRBD1	TRBV29-1	TRBJ2-5	.	TGCTGCGTCCCCACGGACAGGGCGCAGTCGGAGACCCAGTACTTC	CCVPTDRAQSETQYF
.	TRBV30	TRBJ1-2	.	TGTGCCTGGAGTCCTACGGGGGTTCGCTATGGCTACACCTTC	CAWSPTGVRYGYTF
.	TRBV7-3	TRBJ1-3	.	TGTGCCAGCAGTCCCAGGGGCACAGCCTCTGGAAACACCATATATTTT	CASSPRGTASGNTIYF
.	TRBV15	TRBJ2-3	.	TGTGCCGCCAGCAGAGACTTCGGGTTCACAGATACGCAGTATTTT	CAASRDFGFTDTQYF
.	TRBV20-1	TRBJ2-7	.	TGCAGTGCAAGCGACCACGAGCAGTACTTC	CSASDHEQYF
TRBD1	TRBV7-3	TRBJ1-2	.	TGTGCCAGCAGCCCAACAGGGGCCGAGGGGCAGGTCTATGGCTACACCTTC	CASSPTGAEGQVYGYTF
.	TRBV27	TRBJ2-1	.	TGTGCCACCCGTGAACAATACAATGAGCAGTTCTTC	CATREQYNEQFF
TRBD1	TRBV9	TRBJ1-2	.	TGTGCCAGCAGCGGGGGGGGACAGGGCGACTATGGCTACACCTTC	CASSGGGQGDYGYTF
.	TRBV6-1	TRBJ2-7	.	TGTGCCAGCATTTCCGGGTCCTCCTCCTACGAGCAGTACTTC	CASISGSSSYEQYF
.	TRBV27	TRBJ2-5	few	TGTGCCAGCAGTTCAAGAGGACAGGCGGGGTGGGAGACCCAGTACTTC	CASSSRGQAGWETQYF
TRBD2	TRBV4-1	TRBJ2-3	.	TGCGCCAGCAGCCAAGATCCCGCGAGCGGGAGGGCCAACCCGGCCCCAGATACGCAGTATTTT	CASSQDPASGRANPAPDTQYF
.	TRBV7-2	TRBJ2-5	.	TGTGCCAGCAACAAAGGGGCTAAAGAGACCCAGTACTTC	CASNKGAKETQYF
.	TRBV14	TRBJ1-2	.	TGTGCCAGCAGCCGAGCCCGGGACTATGGCTACACCTTC	CASSRARDYGYTF
.	TRBV7-2	TRBJ1-1	.	TGTGCCAGCAGCTTTGGCCGGGTGGCAGAAGCTTTCTTT	CASSFGRVAEAFF
.	TRBV19	TRBJ2-5	.	TGTGCCAGTAGTATAGGAGGGGGGGTTGGCACGGAGACCCAGTACTTC	CASSIGGGVGTETQYF
TRBD2	TRBV6-6	TRBJ2-1	.	TGTGCCAGCAGAAGGTATAGCGGGGGGGCGGGTGAGCAGTTCTTC	CASRRYSGGAGEQFF
TRBD2	TRBV7-6	TRBJ2-1	.	TGTGCCAGCAGCTTAGGCAACCTTGGGACTAGCGGGTACAATGAGCAGTTCTTC	CASSLGNLGTSGYNEQFF
TRBD1	TRBV7-9	TRBJ2-2	.	TGTGCCAGCAGCCAGACAGGGGGCAACACCGGGGAGCTGTTTTTT	CASSQTGGNTGELFF
TRBD1	TRBV7-8	TRBJ1-2	once	TGTGCCAGCAGCCCGGGACAGCTAAACTATGGCTACACCTTC	CASSPGQLNYGYTF
.	TRBV15	TRBJ1-2	.	TGTGCCACCAGCATAACGGACAGCCTCGGGGGCTACACCTTC	CATSITDSLGGYTF
.	TRBV15	TRBJ2-5	.	TGTGCCACCAGCAGAAATTCCCGCGGTGGGTCAGAGACCCAGTACTTC	CATSRNSRGGSETQYF
TRBD2	TRBV7-8	TRBJ2-2	few	TGTGCCAGCAGCCTCAGGCGGGGGGGCCTGACCGGGGAGCTGTTTTTT	CASSLRRGGLTGELFF
.	TRBV10-3	TRBJ1-5	.	TGTGCCATCAGTGAGTCGGGGCAGGGAAATCAGCCCCAGCATTTT	CAISESGQGNQPQHF